These 19 T cell receptor beta chains came from one sample sequenced in a study of blood T cell repertoires in COVID-19. TCRdb keeps only in-frame clones here, not all; method: immunoSEQ multiplex PCR. This table holds around 130,000 clones, roughly 80% found once. The sample comprised peripheral blood. The receptors stem from a woman older than 75 with acute or convalescent COVID-19.

The rearrangement uses TRBV7-9 and TRBJ2-1; D remains ambiguous. This CDR3 region has 12 residues. Germline V gene sequence: CDR1 SEHNR, CDR2 FQNEAQ (reference sequence). Trimming pared 3 bases from V and 15 bases from J, leaving 15 bases between. CDR3 in DNA: TGTGCCAGCAGCTTCGACGAACTAAGTCGGTTCTTC. Its translation: CASSFDELSRFF.

V and J are TRBV10-3 and TRBJ1-1; D possibly corresponds to TRBD1 (5 bases). Germline lookup yields CDR1 ENHRY and CDR2 SYGVKD. V lost 11 bases, J lost 0 bases, and 13 bases lay in between. The CDR3 loop spans 13 amino acids. The CDR3 DNA reads as TGTGCCTCTCATGGGGCGGTGAACACTGAAGCTTTCTTT. Protein product: CASHGAVNTEAFF.

J is TRBJ1-5 and V is TRBV10-3; D is possibly TRBD1 (6 bases). Deletions cut 6 bases from V and 7 bases from J, with 16 bases between. This CDR3 spans 14 amino acids. Germline-derived CDR1 and CDR2 are ENHRY and SYGVKD. The CDR3 DNA reads as TGTGCCATCAGCGGCAACAGGGACGGGCAGCCCCAGCATTTT. This translates into CAISGNRDGQPQHF.

The chain employs TRBV5-1 and TRBJ2-1, with 12 bases identical to TRBD1. V lost 0 bases, J lost 8 bases, and 12 bases stayed unmatched. Germline V gives CDR1 SGHRS, CDR2 YFSETQ. This CDR3 has 18 amino acids. The CDR3 DNA follows: TGCGCCAGCAGCTTGGCGGTGGGACAGGGGGCATCAGCCTATGAGCAGTTCTTC. Translated: CASSLAVGQGASAYEQFF.

The chain links TRBV4-1 to TRBJ2-7; 14 bases are a match to TRBD2. The ends lost 5 bases at V and 6 bases at J; junction bases unmatched: 6. Germline V gene sequence: CDR1 MGHRA, CDR2 YSYEKL. There are 15 residues in the CDR3. The CDR3 spells CASSTPGLAGVEQYF. The CDR3 DNA reads as TGCGCCAGCAGCACCCCGGGACTAGCGGGAGTCGAGCAGTACTTC.

This sequence joins TRBV5-1 and TRBJ2-7; D remains ambiguous. This CDR3 spans 15 amino acids. V was cut by 5 bases and J by 0 bases, with 15 bases left in between. Germline CDR1 and CDR2: SGHRS and YFSETQ. The CDR3: CASSPASESSYEQYF. The DNA for the CDR3 is TGCGCCAGCAGTCCCGCGTCCGAAAGCTCCTACGAGCAGTACTTC. Complete variable domain (other parts from reference TRBV5-1 and TRBJ2-7): KAGVTQTPRYLIKTRGQQVTLSCSPISGHRSVSWYQQTPGQGLQFLFEYFSETQRNKGNFPGRFSGRQFSNSRSEMNVSTLELGDSALYLCASSPASESSYEQYFGPGTRLTVT.

This rearrangement joins TRBV10-3 to TRBJ2-7; D remains ambiguous. This CDR3 has 14 residues. Trimming took 3 bases from V and 0 from J, leaving 9 bases between them. Germline V gives CDR1 ENHRY, CDR2 SYGVKD. This CDR3 reads CAISEDNHSYEQYF. CDR3 DNA: TGTGCCATCAGTGAAGACAATCACTCCTACGAGCAGTACTTC.

The rearrangement links TRBV7-2 to TRBJ2-5; 8 nucleotides match TRBD2. The CDR3 loop spans 17 amino acids. Germline trimming cut 3 bases from V and 4 bases from J; bases unmatched to any gene: 13. Germline loops: CDR1 SGHTA, CDR2 FQGNSA. The CDR3 nucleotides are TGTGCCAGCAGCTTTCGGGGGGGCGGTAGAAACCGAGAGACCCAGTACTTC. It codes for CASSFRGGGRNRETQYF.

This rearrangement joins TRBV30 to TRBJ2-3; D possibly corresponds to TRBD2 (5 bases). The germline V gene encodes CDR1 GTSNPN and CDR2 SVGIG (reference sequence). Trimming stripped 3 bases from V and 0 bases from J, with 10 bases between. The CDR3 contains 14 residues. The CDR3 coding sequence is TGTGCCTGGAGCAAGGGAGATAGCACAGATACGCAGTATTTT. It codes for CAWSKGDSTDTQYF.

The genes are TRBV18 and TRBJ1-5, with 11 positions matching TRBD1. J lost 4 bases, V lost 2 bases, and 4 bases had no gene match. Per the germline V gene, CDR1 is KGHSH and CDR2 is LQKENI. The CDR3 is made up of 16 amino acids. CDR3 DNA sequence: TGTGCCAGCTCACCAGGACAGGGGGCACGTAATCAGCCCCAGCATTTT. Amino acids: CASSPGQGARNQPQHF.

The genes are TRBV28 and TRBJ1-4; a weak D match, TRBD1 (5 bases). The CDR3 has 16 amino acids. V was clipped by 6 bases and J by 4 bases, with 18 bases between them. Germline CDR1 reads MDHEN; CDR2 reads SYDVKM. CDR3 in DNA: TGTGCCAGCAGCCCGACGACGGGGGGGTATAATGAAAAACTGTTTTTT. As protein: CASSPTTGGYNEKLFF.

The chain's CDR3 is CSVRAGVEEKLFF. The DNA for the CDR3 is TGCAGCGTTCGGGCAGGGGTTGAGGAAAAACTGTTTTTT. The chain carries TRBV29-1 and TRBJ1-4, with D perhaps TRBD1 (6 bases). The CDR3 is made up of 13 amino acids. V was cut by 5 bases and J by 8 bases, with 15 bases left in between. The V gene's germline CDR1 is SQVTM and CDR2 ANQGSEA.

The chain joins TRBV27 to TRBJ2-7; TRBD2 matches at 8 bases. Germline V gene data show CDR1 as MNHEY and CDR2 as SMNVEV (reference sequence). V lost 6 bases and J lost 0; bases outside the gene matches: 10. The CDR3 contains 16 residues. CDR3 sequence reads: CASSHGRGLSSYEQYF. In nucleotides, the CDR3 is TGTGCCAGCAGCCACGGGAGGGGGTTGAGCTCCTACGAGCAGTACTTC.

This chain uses TRBV5-1 with TRBJ2-1, with TRBD2 matching 11 bases. The CDR3 length is 17 residues. V trimming: 4 bases; J trimming: 3 bases; junction bases outside the gene matches: 9. The germline gives CDR1 SGHRS, CDR2 YFSETQ. CDR3 protein: CASSLHLAGGFYNEQFF. The CDR3 DNA sequence: TGCGCCAGCAGCCTCCATCTAGCGGGGGGCTTCTACAATGAGCAGTTCTTC. Filled out from reference TRBV5-1 and TRBJ2-1, the complete variable domain reads KAGVTQTPRYLIKTRGQQVTLSCSPISGHRSVSWYQQTPGQGLQFLFEYFSETQRNKGNFPGRFSGRQFSNSRSEMNVSTLELGDSALYLCASSLHLAGGFYNEQFFGPGTRLTVL.

This chain links TRBV5-4 with TRBJ1-4; perhaps TRBD1 as D (5 bases). This CDR3 comprises 16 residues. Per germline, CDR1 SGHNT and CDR2 YYREEE (reference sequence). Trimming removed 4 bases at V and 8 bases at J, with 21 bases between. CDR3 in amino acids: CASSKGAGTGMEKLFF. DNA of the CDR3: TGTGCCAGCAGCAAGGGCGCCGGCACAGGTATGGAAAAACTGTTTTTT.

The rearrangement links TRBV7-8 to TRBJ2-7; TRBD1 agrees at 10 bases. The germline CDR1 and CDR2 sequences are SGHVS and FQNEAQ. Losses at the gene ends were 1 base for V and 6 bases for J; bases not matched to a gene: 0. The CDR3 is 13 amino acids. The CDR3 sequence is CASSLGTGGEQYF. The CDR3 nucleotides read TGTGCCAGCAGCTTAGGGACAGGGGGCGAGCAGTACTTC.

The genes are TRBV28 and TRBJ2-5; TRBD1 matches at 7 bases. This CDR3 comprises 15 residues. V shed 5 bases, J shed 5 bases, and the junction held 11 bases outside the gene matches. Germline loops: CDR1 MDHEN, CDR2 SYDVKM. CDR3 region: CASSPYRGVMETQYF. The CDR3 DNA reads TGTGCCAGCAGTCCGTACAGGGGAGTGATGGAGACCCAGTACTTC.

J is TRBJ1-2 and V is TRBV3-1 (or the pseudogene TRBV3-2); 9 bases are a match to TRBD1. V dropped 1 base and J dropped 3; count of bases not matched to a gene: 6. Per the germline V gene, CDR1 is LGHDT and CDR2 is YNNKEL (reference sequence). This CDR3 has 16 amino acids. Here the CDR3 reads CASSQGRTGGYYGYTF. DNA of the CDR3: TGTGCCAGCAGCCAAGGCCGCACAGGGGGCTACTATGGCTACACCTTC.

The sample holds a few counts of this clone. CDR3: CSAPSGSGHRNEQFF. CDR3 sequence (DNA): TGCAGCGCCCCCTCGGGTAGCGGGCATCGGAATGAGCAGTTCTTC. The chain recombines TRBV29-1 with TRBJ2-1, with 7 bases that match TRBD2. Germline values: CDR1 SQVTM, CDR2 ANQGSEA. CDR3 length: 15 residues. Trimming removed 7 bases from V and 7 bases from J; junction bases left unmatched: 16.